These T cell receptor beta chains were read from a single sample in a study of cytomegalovirus exposure and HLA in healthy donors. Repertoires were generated with immunoSEQ multiplex PCR, while TCRdb's copy carries only in-frame clones and drops some. Of tens of thousands of clones listed, 70% to 75% were seen once; the top ten hold 4% to 5%. The source material was PBMCs. All receptors derive from a man aged 55 to 70 in good health and CMV-seronegative. The CDR3 runs from the conserved cysteine through the conserved F or W. D genes are given only for firm matches. A clone size is listed for some rows: how often the clone was seen (once, few, many), or a class if it is expanded.

TRBJ1-2 | . | . | TRBV6-6 | TGTGCCAGCAGTCCGGACAGTGCGATCGGCTACACCTTC | CASSPDSAIGYTF
TRBJ1-1 | . | TRBD1 | TRBV30 | TGTGCCTGGAGTGTAAAGGGGGCGCACACTGAAGCTTTCTTT | CAWSVKGAHTEAFF
TRBJ2-1 | . | TRBD1 | TRBV6-5 | TGTGCCAGCAGCTCATTCGGACAGGCCCAGTTCTTC | CASSSFGQAQFF
TRBJ2-1 | . | TRBD1 | TRBV5-1 | TGCGCCAGCAGCCCGGTACAGGGGAGCGGCAATGAGCAGTTCTTC | CASSPVQGSGNEQFF
TRBJ2-3 | . | TRBD2 | TRBV4-2 | TGTGCCAGCAGCCAACGTAGCGGGTTTAGCACAGATACGCAGTATTTT | CASSQRSGFSTDTQYF
TRBJ1-1 | few | . | TRBV7-8 | TGTGCCAGCAGCGAAGGGAGTAGCCTCGGCATGAACACTGAAGCTTTCTTT | CASSEGSSLGMNTEAFF
TRBJ2-5 | . | . | TRBV29-1 | TGCAGCGTTGGGGCAGTACCTGCAGAGACCCAGTACTTC | CSVGAVPAETQYF
TRBJ2-7 | few | TRBD1 | TRBV28 | TGTGCCAGCGGGGGCTCGGGACAGAAGAGCTCCTACGAGCAGTACTTC | CASGGSGQKSSYEQYF
TRBJ2-7 | . | TRBD1 | TRBV18 | TGTGCCAGCTCCAGGGGACAGGGGGCCCTCTACGAGCAGTACTTC | CASSRGQGALYEQYF
TRBJ1-3 | . | . | TRBV9 | TGTGCCAGCAGCACAGGCTCTGGAAACACCATATATTTT | CASSTGSGNTIYF
TRBJ2-3 | . | TRBD1 | TRBV5-1 | TGCGCCAGCAGCTCGGGACAGGACACAGATACGCAGTATTTT | CASSSGQDTDTQYF
TRBJ1-1 | . | TRBD1 | TRBV5-1 | TGCGCCAGCAGCTTCCAAACAGGGGCCCTGAACACTGAAGCTTTCTTT | CASSFQTGALNTEAFF
TRBJ2-7 | . | . | TRBV30 | TGTGCCTGGAGCGTCCTATACGAGCAGTACTTC | CAWSVLYEQYF
TRBJ1-2 | . | . | TRBV10-3 | TGTGCCATGGCGAGACAGGAGCTCTATGGCTACACCTTC | CAMARQELYGYTF
TRBJ2-3 | . | . | TRBV5-6 | TGTGCCAGCAGCTTGGACAGTAGGCCGCGAGATACGCAGTATTTT | CASSLDSRPRDTQYF
TRBJ2-5 | . | . | TRBV19 | TGTGCCAGTAGTATAGACCCTCAGAGGTGGGAGACCCAGTACTTC | CASSIDPQRWETQYF
TRBJ1-2 | few | . | TRBV7-9 | TGTGCCAGCAGCTTTCAGGGGAACTATGGCTACACCTTC | CASSFQGNYGYTF
TRBJ2-7 | . | TRBD2 | TRBV19 | TGTGCCAGTAGTATAACTCCCCCAATAGCGGGGGCCGCCTACGAGCAGTACTTC | CASSITPPIAGAAYEQYF
TRBJ2-1 | . | TRBD1 | TRBV14 | TGTGCCAGCAGCCTACAGAGACAGGGGTACAATGAGCAGTTCTTC | CASSLQRQGYNEQFF
TRBJ1-3 | . | . | TRBV6-1 | TGTGCCAGCACTTCCGTAGGGGCGGTTGGAAACACCATATATTTT | CASTSVGAVGNTIYF
TRBJ2-1 | few | . | TRBV5-4 | TGTGCCAGCAGCCCTGGGGGGGCGCGGGGTGAGCAGTTCTTC | CASSPGGARGEQFF
TRBJ1-3 | . | TRBD1 | TRBV29-1 | TGCAGCGTTGGGGACAGGACTTCGTCTGGAAACACCATATATTTT | CSVGDRTSSGNTIYF
TRBJ2-1 | . | TRBD1 | TRBV5-1 | TGCGCCAGCAGCTTGGGACAGGGACGGGTTGAGCAGTTCTTC | CASSLGQGRVEQFF
TRBJ1-4 | . | TRBD1 | TRBV6-1 | TGTGCCAGCAGTTGGACAGGCGCAACTAATGAAAAACTGTTTTTT | CASSWTGATNEKLFF
TRBJ2-5 | . | . | TRBV6-1 | TGTGCCAGCAGTGAAAATGGGTGGGGGGGGCGTGGGGAGACCCAGTACTTC | CASSENGWGGRGETQYF
TRBJ1-3 | . | . | TRBV4-1 | TGCGCCAGCAGCCAAGATCTGCCGGGTCGGATCTCCTCTGGAAACACCATATATTTT | CASSQDLPGRISSGNTIYF
TRBJ1-2 | . | TRBD1 | TRBV14 | TGTGCCAGCAGCCGAGACAGGGTTGGCTACACCTTC | CASSRDRVGYTF
TRBJ1-5 | . | . | TRBV27 | TGTGCCAGCAGTTTACGGGGAGGGCGCAATCAGCCCCAGCATTTT | CASSLRGGRNQPQHF
TRBJ1-1 | . | TRBD1 | TRBV10-3 | TGTGCCATCAGATCGACAGGGGCGACGAACACTGAAGCTTTCTTT | CAIRSTGATNTEAFF
TRBJ2-3 | . | TRBD2 | TRBV18 | TGTGCCAGCTCACCACGGCTAGCGGGGGGAACCACAGATACGCAGTATTTT | CASSPRLAGGTTDTQYF
TRBJ2-5 | . | TRBD2 | TRBV5-1 | TGCGCCAGCAGCTTGGGCGAGGCTAGCGGGCCCCAAGAGACCCAGTACTTC | CASSLGEASGPQETQYF
TRBJ1-1 | . | . | TRBV30 | TGTGCCTGGAGGTCTTCGACCGAAGGAGGGGCTTTCTTT | CAWRSSTEGGAFF
TRBJ2-3 | . | TRBD2 | TRBV5-4 | TGTGCCAGCAGCTTACTAGCGGGGACAGATACGCAGTATTTT | CASSLLAGTDTQYF
TRBJ1-2 | . | TRBD1 | TRBV11-1 | TGTGCCAGCAGCTTCGACAGGGGCGCCTATGGCTACACCTTC | CASSFDRGAYGYTF
TRBJ2-5 | . | . | TRBV12-5 | TGTGCTAGTGGTCCTATGCCGGGGACCCAGTACTTC | CASGPMPGTQYF
TRBJ1-1 | few | . | TRBV7-2 | TGTGCCAGCAGCTTCGACAGGATCAACACTGAAGCTTTCTTT | CASSFDRINTEAFF
TRBJ1-2 | . | . | TRBV19 | TGTGCCAGTAGTATCCCGACAGTTTCGAAAGGCTACACCTTC | CASSIPTVSKGYTF
TRBJ1-3 | . | TRBD1 | TRBV5-6 | TGTGCCAGCACCCCGGACAGGGGAAACTCCGGAAACACCATATATTTT | CASTPDRGNSGNTIYF
TRBJ1-6 | few | TRBD1 | TRBV5-6 | TGTGCCAGCAGCCCTACAGGGGCCTCACCCCTCCACTTT | CASSPTGASPLHF
TRBJ1-1 | . | TRBD1 | TRBV13 | TGTGCCAGCAGCCGATCAAAAGGGGACAGAAGAAACACTGAAGCTTTCTTT | CASSRSKGDRRNTEAFF
TRBJ1-5 | . | TRBD1 | TRBV19 | TGTGCCAGTAGTCGCGACAGGGGGCAGCCCCAGCATTTT | CASSRDRGQPQHF
TRBJ2-1 | once | . | TRBV19 | TGTGCCAGTAGTCCTTTGACAGTCTCCTACAATGAGCAGTTCTTC | CASSPLTVSYNEQFF
TRBJ2-3 | once | . | TRBV10-1 | TGCGCCAGCAAGGGAGGCACGCAGTATTTT | CASKGGTQYF
TRBJ1-4 | . | . | TRBV28 | TGTGCCAGCAGTAAAGCAGGGTCCACTAATGAAAAACTGTTTTTT | CASSKAGSTNEKLFF
TRBJ2-5 | few | . | TRBV6-6 | TGTGCCAGCAGTTACTCAAGAGGTGCTCCCCAAGAGACCCAGTACTTC | CASSYSRGAPQETQYF
TRBJ1-2 | . | . | TRBV19 | TGTGCCAGTAGTATTTCGGGGAACTATGGCTACACCTTC | CASSISGNYGYTF
TRBJ2-1 | . | . | TRBV2 | TGTGCCAGCACCCTAATTGGGGCAGGTGAGCAGTTCTTC | CASTLIGAGEQFF
TRBJ1-4 | . | . | TRBV5-1 | TGCGCCAGCAGCCCGTTAGAAGACTCGAAACTGTTTTTT | CASSPLEDSKLFF
TRBJ2-5 | . | TRBD1 | TRBV10-1 | TGCGCCAGCACCAGGGACAGGCTGGGGGAGCAGTACTTC | CASTRDRLGEQYF
TRBJ1-4 | . | . | TRBV19 | TGTGCCAGTAGCCCAGGGGCCGGGACCCACGGGGAAAAACTGTTTTTT | CASSPGAGTHGEKLFF
TRBJ1-6 | . | . | TRBV28 | TGTGCCAGCCGATCTGCGCGACTTAGCTCCTATAATTCACCCCTCCACTTT | CASRSARLSSYNSPLHF
TRBJ1-1 | . | TRBD1 | TRBV6-5 | TGTGCCAGCAGTCGCCCGGGACAGGTGAACACTGAAGCTTTCTTT | CASSRPGQVNTEAFF
TRBJ2-7 | . | . | TRBV30 | TGTGCCTGGCAACCCCCCCCCATAACTACGGGCGAGCAGTACTTC | CAWQPPPITTGEQYF